This entry lists 4 T cell receptor beta chains sequenced from one sample in a study of Ad26.COV2.S vaccination and SARS-CoV-2 variants. Data came from immunoSEQ multiplex PCR; TCRdb stores just in-frame clones and leaves some out. Of over 110,000 clones detected, just over 85% appear once; the ten largest clones hold approximately 5.1%. Sequenced material: peripheral blood, taken after recovery from COVID-19. Receptors originate from a human donor who had recovered from COVID-19.

The chain has TRBV5-6 and TRBJ2-3, with 8 bases aligning to TRBD1. The V and J ends lost 2 bases and 3 bases, in that order; junction bases with no gene match: 8. CDR3 length equals 16 residues. The germline CDR1 and CDR2 sequences are SGHDT and YYEEEE. CDR3 coding DNA: TGTGCCAGCAGCTTATACCGGACAGGGCTGACAGATACGCAGTATTTT. It translates to CASSLYRTGLTDTQYF.

The chain recombines TRBV5-4 with TRBJ2-5, with TRBD2 matching 8 bases. J lost 2 bases, V lost 1 base, and 10 bases had no gene match. The germline V gene encodes CDR1 SGHNT and CDR2 YYREEE (reference sequence). This CDR3 is built from 17 residues. The CDR3 DNA reads as TGTGCCAGCAGCTTGAAGCGGGGGCGAGGGGAACAAGAGACCCAGTACTTC. Its protein product is CASSLKRGRGEQETQYF.

The CDR3 nucleotides are TGTGCCAGCAGAGGACCCCAGGGGGGAAGTCAGCCCCAGCATTTT. Translating it yields CASRGPQGGSQPQHF. The rearrangement links TRBV28 to TRBJ1-5; 7 positions agree with TRBD1. This CDR3 has 15 residues. V dropped 6 bases and J dropped 6; count of bases not matched to a gene: 11. Per the germline V gene, CDR1 is MDHEN and CDR2 is SYDVKM.

The gene calls are TRBV18 and TRBJ2-5, with D maybe TRBD2 (6 bases). In germline, CDR1 is KGHSH, CDR2 LQKENI. The CDR3 totals 16 residues. Trimming took 0 bases from V and 4 from J, leaving 15 bases between them. The CDR3 nucleotides read TGTGCCAGCTCACCACCCGGGGGTCTGGTGGGAGAGACCCAGTACTTC. Encoded protein: CASSPPGGLVGETQYF.